This is a list of T cell receptor beta chains from one sample in a study of TIL therapy for anti-PD-1-resistant metastatic lung cancer. Using immunoSEQ multiplex PCR, the repertoire was profiled, and TCRdb retains in-frame clones only, with some absent. The sample gives about 60,000 clones, 55% to 75% of which show up once; about 6.8% is in the top ten. The specimen was blood, collected at baseline. The receptors come from a person aged 25 to 85 with non-small cell lung cancer. CDR3s include the opening cysteine and the closing phenylalanine or tryptophan. Each record gives: D gene, V gene, J gene, CDR3 length, CDR3 DNA, CDR3 protein. D genes are given only for firm matches.

D gene: NA; V gene: TRBV19; J gene: TRBJ2-2; CDR3 length: 12; CDR3 DNA: TGTGCCAGTAGTTGGGGGACCGGGGAGCTGTTTTTT; CDR3 protein: CASSWGTGELFF
D gene: TRBD1; V gene: TRBV29-1; J gene: TRBJ1-1; CDR3 length: 13; CDR3 DNA: TGCAGCGTTGTTTACAGGGGGCTTACTGAAGCTTTCTTT; CDR3 protein: CSVVYRGLTEAFF
D gene: NA; V gene: TRBV11-3; J gene: TRBJ1-1; CDR3 length: 13; CDR3 DNA: TGTGCCAGCAGCTCAGGGATGCCCAACGAAGCTTTCTTT; CDR3 protein: CASSSGMPNEAFF
D gene: NA; V gene: TRBV28; J gene: TRBJ1-6; CDR3 length: 13; CDR3 DNA: TGTGCCAGCAGAGGTGATGCGGCGTCACCCCTCCACTTT; CDR3 protein: CASRGDAASPLHF
D gene: TRBD1; V gene: TRBV28; J gene: TRBJ1-5; CDR3 length: 15; CDR3 DNA: TGTGCCAGCAGTTTATCCGGGACAGGGCCTCAGCCCCAGCATTTT; CDR3 protein: CASSLSGTGPQPQHF
D gene: NA; V gene: TRBV7-6; J gene: TRBJ1-1; CDR3 length: 13; CDR3 DNA: TGTGCCAGCAGCTTGTTTGAGAACACTGAAGCTTTCTTT; CDR3 protein: CASSLFENTEAFF
D gene: NA; V gene: TRBV11-3; J gene: TRBJ1-1; CDR3 length: 13; CDR3 DNA: TGTGCCAGCAGCCCTACAGGGTACACTGAAGCTTTCTTT; CDR3 protein: CASSPTGYTEAFF
D gene: NA; V gene: TRBV15; J gene: TRBJ1-5; CDR3 length: 15; CDR3 DNA: TGTGCCACCAGCAGAGATCGTGTTGGCAATCAGCCCCAGCATTTT; CDR3 protein: CATSRDRVGNQPQHF
D gene: TRBD1; V gene: TRBV18; J gene: TRBJ2-7; CDR3 length: 15; CDR3 DNA: TGTGCCAGCTCACCACAAAGGACAGGTTCCTCCGGGCAGTACTTC; CDR3 protein: CASSPQRTGSSGQYF
D gene: TRBD2; V gene: TRBV6-5; J gene: TRBJ2-1; CDR3 length: 15; CDR3 DNA: TGTGCCAGCAGTCGACTAGCGGGAGTCCCCCATGAGCAGTTCTTC; CDR3 protein: CASSRLAGVPHEQFF
D gene: TRBD2; V gene: TRBV10-1; J gene: TRBJ2-3; CDR3 length: 15; CDR3 DNA: TGCGCCAGCAGTGAAACGTCGGGGAGGGCAGATACGCAGTATTTT; CDR3 protein: CASSETSGRADTQYF
D gene: NA; V gene: TRBV28; J gene: TRBJ2-5; CDR3 length: 13; CDR3 DNA: TGTGCCAGCACCCCGACTTTCCAAGAGACCCAGTACTTC; CDR3 protein: CASTPTFQETQYF
D gene: NA; V gene: TRBV5-1; J gene: TRBJ2-2; CDR3 length: 15; CDR3 DNA: TGCGCCAGCAGTCTGGCAGGGTTGAACACCGGGGAGCTGTTTTTT; CDR3 protein: CASSLAGLNTGELFF
D gene: NA; V gene: TRBV5-6; J gene: TRBJ2-1; CDR3 length: 16; CDR3 DNA: TGTGCCAGCAGCACCAACCCGGACTCGAGGGGGGATGAGCAGTTCTTC; CDR3 protein: CASSTNPDSRGDEQFF
D gene: NA; V gene: TRBV5-1; J gene: TRBJ2-2; CDR3 length: 14; CDR3 DNA: TGCGCCAGCAGCTTGGACGGGCCCACCGGGGAGCTGTTTTTT; CDR3 protein: CASSLDGPTGELFF
D gene: TRBD1; V gene: TRBV5-1; J gene: TRBJ1-2; CDR3 length: 13; CDR3 DNA: TGCGCCAGCAACGACCGGACAGGTTTTGGCTACACCTTC; CDR3 protein: CASNDRTGFGYTF
D gene: NA; V gene: TRBV28; J gene: TRBJ1-2; CDR3 length: 13; CDR3 DNA: TGTGCCAGCAGTTTAATTCCTAACTATGGCTACACCTTC; CDR3 protein: CASSLIPNYGYTF